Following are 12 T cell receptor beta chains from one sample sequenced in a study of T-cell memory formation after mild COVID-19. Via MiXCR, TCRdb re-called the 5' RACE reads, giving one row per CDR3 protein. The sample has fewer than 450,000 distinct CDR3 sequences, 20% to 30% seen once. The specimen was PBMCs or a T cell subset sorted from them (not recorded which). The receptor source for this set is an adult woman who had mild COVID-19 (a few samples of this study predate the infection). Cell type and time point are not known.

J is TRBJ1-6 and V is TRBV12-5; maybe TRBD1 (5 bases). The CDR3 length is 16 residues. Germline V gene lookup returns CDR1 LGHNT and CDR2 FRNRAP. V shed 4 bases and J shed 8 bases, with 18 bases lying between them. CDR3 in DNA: TGTGCTAGTGGTTCACCTCCCTGGGACCGGGATTCACCCCTCCACTTT. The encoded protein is CASGSPPWDRDSPLHF. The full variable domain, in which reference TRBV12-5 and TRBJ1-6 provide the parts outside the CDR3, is DARVTQTPRHKVTEMGQEVTMRCQPILGHNTVFWYRQTMMQGLELLAYFRNRAPLDDSGMPKDRFSAEMPDATLATLKIQPSEPRDSAVYFCASGSPPWDRDSPLHFGNGTRLTVT.

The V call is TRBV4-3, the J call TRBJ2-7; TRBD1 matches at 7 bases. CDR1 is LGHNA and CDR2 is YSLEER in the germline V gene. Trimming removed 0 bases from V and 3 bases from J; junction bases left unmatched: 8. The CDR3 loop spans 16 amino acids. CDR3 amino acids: CASSQDLGTEYYEQYF. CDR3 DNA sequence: TGCGCCAGCAGCCAAGATCTTGGGACAGAGTACTACGAGCAGTACTTC.

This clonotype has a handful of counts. In nucleotides, the CDR3 is TGTGCCAGCAGTAGACCCTACCCCACCGGGGAGCTGTTTTTT. Its translation is CASSRPYPTGELFF. The V and J genes are TRBV6-2 or TRBV6-3 and TRBJ2-2; D gene unclear. The germline CDR1 and CDR2 sequences are MNHEY and SVGEGT. Deletions cut 5 bases from V and 4 bases from J, with 11 bases between. There are 14 residues in the CDR3.

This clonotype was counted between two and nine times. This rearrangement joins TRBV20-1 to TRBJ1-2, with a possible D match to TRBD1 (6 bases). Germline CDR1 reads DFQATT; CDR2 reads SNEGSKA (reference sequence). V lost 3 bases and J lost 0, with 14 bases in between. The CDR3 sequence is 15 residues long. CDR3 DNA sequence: TGCAGTGCTAGTCGTACAGGGCTCGCTAACTATGGCTACACCTTC. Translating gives CSASRTGLANYGYTF.

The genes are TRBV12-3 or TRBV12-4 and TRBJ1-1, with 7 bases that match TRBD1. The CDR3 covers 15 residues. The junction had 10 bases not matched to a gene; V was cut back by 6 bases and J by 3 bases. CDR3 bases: TGTGCCAGCAGCCCCGGGCAGGGGGTGGACACTGAAGCTTTCTTT. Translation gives CASSPGQGVDTEAFF.

CDR3 residues: CASSYGGGRNYGYTF. CDR3 DNA: TGTGCCAGCAGTTACGGCGGGGGGCGGAACTATGGCTACACCTTC. The chain uses TRBV6-6 and TRBJ1-2, with D possibly being TRBD1 (6 bases). Trimming removed 2 bases at V and 2 bases at J, with 12 bases between. Germline V gene lookup returns CDR1 MNHNY and CDR2 SVGAGI (reference sequence). The CDR3 has 15 residues.

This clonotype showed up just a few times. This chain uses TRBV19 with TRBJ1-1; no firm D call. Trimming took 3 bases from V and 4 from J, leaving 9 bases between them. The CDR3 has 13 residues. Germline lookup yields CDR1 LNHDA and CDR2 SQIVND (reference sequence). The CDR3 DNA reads TGTGCCAGTAGTATCAGCGGTTTCACTGAAGCTTTCTTT. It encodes CASSISGFTEAFF.

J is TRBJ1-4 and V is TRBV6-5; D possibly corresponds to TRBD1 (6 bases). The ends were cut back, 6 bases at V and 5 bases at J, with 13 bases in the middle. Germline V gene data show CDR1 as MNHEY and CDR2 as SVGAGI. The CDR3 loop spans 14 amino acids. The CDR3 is CASSPGGANEKLFF. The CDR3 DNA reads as TGTGCCAGCAGCCCGGGGGGGGCAAATGAAAAACTGTTTTTT.

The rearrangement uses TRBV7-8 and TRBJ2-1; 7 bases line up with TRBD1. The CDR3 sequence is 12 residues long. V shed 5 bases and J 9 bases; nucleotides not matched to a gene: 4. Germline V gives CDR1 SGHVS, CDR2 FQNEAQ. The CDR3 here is CASSLRTGEQFF. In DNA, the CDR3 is TGTGCCAGCAGCCTCCGGACAGGTGAGCAGTTCTTC.

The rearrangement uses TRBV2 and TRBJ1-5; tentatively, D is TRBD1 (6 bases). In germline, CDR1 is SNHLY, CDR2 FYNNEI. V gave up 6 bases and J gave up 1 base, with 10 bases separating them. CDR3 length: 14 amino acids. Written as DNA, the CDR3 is TGTGCCAGCAGAAGGGGGGCAAGCAATCAGCCCCAGCATTTT. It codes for CASRRGASNQPQHF.

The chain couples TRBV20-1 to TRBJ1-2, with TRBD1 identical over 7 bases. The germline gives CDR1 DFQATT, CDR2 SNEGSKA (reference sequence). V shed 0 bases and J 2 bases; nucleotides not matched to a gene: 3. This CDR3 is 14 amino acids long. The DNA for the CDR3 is TGCAGTGCTAGAGATACAGGGGTCAACTATGGCTACACCTTC. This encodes CSARDTGVNYGYTF.

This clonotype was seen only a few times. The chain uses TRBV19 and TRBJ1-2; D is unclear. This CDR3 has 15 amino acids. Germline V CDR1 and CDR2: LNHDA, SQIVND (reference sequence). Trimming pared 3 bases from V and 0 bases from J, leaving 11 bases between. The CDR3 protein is CASSIYGNANYGYTF. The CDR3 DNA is TGTGCCAGTAGTATTTACGGGAACGCTAACTATGGCTACACCTTC.